The 14 T cell receptor beta chains below all came from one sample that was sequenced in a study of CD8+CD57+ T cells in acquired aplastic anemia. Template material for TCR beta VDJ and CDR3 profiling consisted of genomic DNA. Each CDR3 protein gets one entry after TCRdb re-called the reads with MiXCR. The repertoire holds 400,000 to 450,000 distinct CDR3 sequences, with roughly 64% as singletons. Sample: sorted CD4+, CD8+, or CD8+CD57+ T cells (not recorded which) from PBMCs. The receptors originated from a human donor in good health, serving as a control.

V gene TRBV7-3 combines with J gene TRBJ2-1; TRBD2 agrees at 14 bases. CDR3 length: 17 amino acids. V was clipped by 0 bases and J by 7 bases; unmatched bases: 5. CDR1 and CDR2 from the germline V gene are SGHTA and FQGTGA. The CDR3 is CASSLTRTSGGRNEQFF. The CDR3 region has the DNA TGTGCCAGCAGCTTAACTAGGACTAGCGGGGGGAGAAATGAGCAGTTCTTC.

The chain recombines TRBV7-2 with TRBJ1-2; perhaps TRBD1 as D (5 bases). Germline V gives CDR1 SGHTA, CDR2 FQGNSA. CDR3 length: 15 amino acids. V lost 5 bases, J lost 14 bases, and 27 bases lay in between. CDR3 nucleotide sequence: TGTGCCAGCAGCCGTGGGACGGTCACTGAGTCTTTCTTTACCTTC. Amino acids: CASSRGTVTESFFTF.

About this clonotype: A read error is likely, as this CDR3 ends without the conserved phenylalanine or tryptophan. The V and J genes are TRBV9 and TRBJ1-1; the D is unclear. The CDR3 is 13 residues long. CDR1 is SGDLS, CDR2 YYNGEE, per germline. The CDR3 sequence is CASSPYLDTEAFC. In nucleotides, the CDR3 is TGCGCCAGCAGCCCCTACTTGGACACTGAAGCTTTCTGT.

V and J are TRBV10-3 and TRBJ1-1; D unresolved. The CDR3 loop spans 12 amino acids. Between the trimmed V and J ends, which lost 4 bases and 2 bases, there was a span of 5 bases. Germline CDR1 ENHRY, CDR2 SYGVKD. DNA of the CDR3: TGTGCCATCAGTGTGGGCAACACTGAAGCTTTCTTT. Its translation: CAISVGNTEAFF.

Concerning this clonotype itself: An end of the junction does not agree with germline; a read error may underlie this. The CDR3 DNA reads TGTGCCAGCAGCGGGGGAAACGTGGGCGGGACCCAGTACTTC. Its protein product is CASSGGNVGGTQYF. The chain combines TRBV5-1 with TRBJ2-5; 8 bases align to TRBD2. The length of the CDR3 is 14 residues. Germline-derived CDR1 and CDR2 are SGHRS and YFSETQ.

Regarding this clonotype: A read error may account for a junction end that differs from germline. This rearrangement joins TRBV7-2 to TRBJ2-7, with TRBD2 as a possible D gene (7 bases). CDR1 and CDR2 (germline): SGHTA, FQGNSA. CDR3 size: 14 residues. The CDR3 DNA reads TGTGCCAGCAGCTCCTGGGGGGGGCAGGCCACCGGGGAGTTC. As protein: CASSSWGGQATGEF.

This clonotype has a count of ten or more. The chain has TRBV19 and TRBJ2-3, with TRBD2 matching over 14 bases. Per germline, CDR1 LNHDA and CDR2 SQIVND (reference sequence). V lost 5 bases and J lost 0; bases outside the gene matches: 10. The CDR3 is 19 amino acids. This CDR3 reads CASSPRTSGGSYSTDTQYF. The CDR3 DNA follows: TGTGCCAGTAGTCCCCGGACTAGCGGGGGGTCCTATAGCACAGATACGCAGTATTTT.

The J gene is TRBJ1-5, the V gene TRBV7-3; a weak D match, TRBD1 (5 bases). This CDR3 spans 15 amino acids. Trimming stripped 6 bases from V and 0 bases from J, with 12 bases between. Germline CDR1 is SGHTA and CDR2 is FQGTGA. The CDR3 coding sequence is TGTGCCAGCAGTAGAGGGGTTGGTAGCAATCAGCCCCAGCATTTT. This encodes CASSRGVGSNQPQHF.

The chain combines TRBV7-2 with TRBJ2-3, with D unresolved. The CDR3 is 15 residues long. Germline CDR1 is SGHTA and CDR2 is FQGNSA. Trimming left V 5 bases short and J 4 bases short, with 16 bases between. As DNA, the CDR3 is TGTGCCAGCAGCAGGGTCGCAGGCCAGTCAGATACGCAGTATTTT. Encoded protein: CASSRVAGQSDTQYF.

About this clonotype: The conserved final phenylalanine or tryptophan is absent from the CDR3, which likely points to a read error. The DNA is left out, because the CDR3 cannot be placed on it with certainty; the CDR3 is given as TCRdb lists it. This sequence joins TRBV7-3 and TRBJ1-6; the table's D call, TRBD1, has no DNA check behind it. The germline V gene encodes CDR1 SGHTA and CDR2 FQGTGA. Both ends counted, the CDR3 spans 12 residues. The CDR3 sequence: CASSSVGGPLHV.

This clonotype has ten or more counts. The chain joins TRBV7-2 to TRBJ1-2; weak D call: TRBD1 (6 bases). This CDR3 is 13 amino acids long. The V gene's germline CDR1 is SGHTA and CDR2 FQGNSA. V was pared by 5 bases and J by 3 bases, with 10 bases between. CDR3 nucleotide sequence: TGTGCCAGCAGCCTGGCAGGGGACTATGGCTACACCTTC. Translated, it gives CASSLAGDYGYTF.

The rearrangement links TRBV7-3 to TRBJ1-4; no clear D gene. In germline, CDR1 is SGHTA, CDR2 FQGTGA. This CDR3 has 14 residues. The germline V and J ends were trimmed by 5 bases and 16 bases, with 23 bases remaining between them. CDR3 nucleotides: TGTGCCAGCAGCCCCGACACAAAAACACCCCTCCAGTTTTTT. This gives the protein CASSPDTKTPLQFF.

The chain uses TRBV7-2 and TRBJ2-3; a possible D gene is TRBD2 (7 bases). Trimming removed 5 bases from V and 10 bases from J, with 13 bases in between. The CDR3 is 12 amino acids. The germline CDR1 and CDR2 sequences are SGHTA and FQGNSA. The DNA for the CDR3 is TGTGCCAGCAGCCCGGGGGCGGGAGCGCAGTATTTT. Translation: CASSPGAGAQYF.

This clonotype was recorded many times. This chain links TRBV6-6 with TRBJ1-3; 8 bases line up with TRBD1. This CDR3 spans 17 amino acids. The ends lost 0 bases at V and 0 bases at J; junction bases unmatched: 4. The germline gives CDR1 MNHNY, CDR2 SVGAGI (reference sequence). The chain's CDR3 is CASSYSGQDLSGNTIYF. The CDR3 nucleotides are TGTGCCAGCAGTTACTCGGGACAGGACCTCTCTGGAAACACCATATATTTT.